The entry that follows covers one T cell receptor (beta chain) sequence. The CDR3 has 14 amino acids. Germline V gene lookup returns CDR1 ENHRY and CDR2 SYGVKD. Deletions cut 2 bases from V and 0 bases from J, with 5 bases between. This sample is part of a study of blood T cell repertoires in COVID-19. Across the whole study: Sources were T cells, B-cell-depleted T cells, or PBMCs; the material itself was cDNA or gDNA.

The assay was immunoSEQ multiplex PCR, and TCRdb's table has in-frame clones only and misses some. Of 95,000 to 100,000 clones listed, 85% to 95% are singletons. The sample comprised peripheral blood. This chain links TRBV10-3 with TRBJ1-3; D gene unclear. The receptor was isolated from a man in his fifties with active COVID-19. The CDR3 loop is CAISEVNSGNTIYF. CDR3 in DNA: TGTGCCATCAGTGAGGTCAACTCTGGAAACACCATATATTTT.